Presented here are 24 T cell receptor beta chains from one specimen sequenced in a study of T-cell reconstitution after alpha-beta-depleted transplantation in children (dated by TCRdb to between 2015 and 2016). Library prep was done by PCR. Reads for this sample came from an Illumina HiSeq 2500. TCR libraries were prepared with molecular barcoding, using unique molecular identifiers to normalize TCRbeta repertoire quantification. TCRdb itself trimmed the public reads at Q25 with fastp, ran MiXCR and retained productive beta chains. Rows with a matching CDR3 protein are joined into one entry that keeps the most common DNA and genes. This sample lists hundreds of thousands of distinct CDR3 sequences; around 9.5% were detected once. The ten largest make up 5.5% to 8% of the sample. Here the sequenced sample was PBMCs from the stem cell graft donor, taken from the stem cell graft. These receptors were obtained from a human donor who donated a stem cell graft to a child with acute lymphoblastic leukemia.

This clonotype was picked up many times. V and J are TRBV5-1 and TRBJ2-7; D is undetermined. This CDR3 contains 12 residues. Trimming stripped 3 bases from V and 3 bases from J, with 7 bases between. Per germline, CDR1 SGHRS and CDR2 YFSETQ. CDR3 protein: CASSSSDYEQYF. In nucleotides, the CDR3 is TGCGCCAGCAGCTCCAGTGACTACGAGCAGTACTTC.

This clonotype was picked up many times. At one boundary the junction diverges from the germline segment, which might be a read error. The chain links TRBV5-1 to TRBJ2-3; 7 bases map to TRBD1. The CDR3 consists of 15 residues. Looked up from germline, CDR1 is SGHRS and CDR2 is YFSETQ. CDR3 sequence: CASSLRTGGTDTQYF. The CDR3 DNA follows: TGTGCCAGCAGCCTCCGGACAGGCGGCACAGATACGCAGTATTTT.

This rearrangement joins TRBV29-1 to TRBJ2-2; D is perhaps TRBD2 (6 bases). The CDR3 is 13 amino acids. V was cut by 4 bases and J by 3 bases, with 9 bases left in between. Germline values: CDR1 SQVTM, CDR2 ANQGSEA. The CDR3, as DNA: TGCAGCGTTGTACGGGAGTACACCGGGGAGCTGTTTTTT. Translating gives CSVVREYTGELFF.

V and J are TRBV16 and TRBJ1-1, with 7 bases matching TRBD1. Germline loops: CDR1 KGHSY, CDR2 FQNENV. The CDR3 loop spans 14 amino acids. The trim removed 3 bases at V and 3 bases at J, leaving 4 bases unmatched. This chain's CDR3 is CASSQTGSDTEAFF. CDR3 bases: TGTGCCAGCAGCCAGACAGGGTCCGACACTGAAGCTTTCTTT.

This clonotype was detected many times. The V call is TRBV7-9, the J call TRBJ2-3, with D possibly TRBD1 on 5 matching bases. This CDR3 comprises 16 residues. V dropped 5 bases and J dropped 1 base, with 16 bases sitting between them. Germline V gene data show CDR1 as SEHNR and CDR2 as FQNEAQ (reference sequence). The CDR3 sequence is CASSQRQRGRTDTQYF. The CDR3 nucleotides are TGTGCCAGCAGCCAGCGACAAAGGGGTCGCACAGATACGCAGTATTTT. The complete variable domain, with remaining parts taken from reference TRBV7-9 and TRBJ2-3, reads DTGVSQNPRHKITKRGQNVTFRCDPISEHNRLYWYRQTLGQGPEFLTYFQNEAQLEKSRLLSDRFSAERPKGSFSTLEIQRTEQGDSAMYLCASSQRQRGRTDTQYFGPGTRLTVL.

This clonotype showed up many times. The chain couples TRBV5-1 to TRBJ1-1; TRBD1 aligns across 9 bases. V shed 0 bases and J 2 bases; nucleotides not matched to a gene: 5. Germline CDR1 SGHRS, CDR2 YFSETQ. CDR3 length: 16 amino acids. Written as DNA, the CDR3 is TGCGCCAGCAGCTTGGTAACAGGGGGCGAAAACACTGAAGCTTTCTTT. Translated, it gives CASSLVTGGENTEAFF.

This clonotype was seen a handful of times. The J gene is TRBJ1-3, the V gene TRBV7-8; 12 bases map to TRBD1. This CDR3 region has 17 residues. Germline lookup yields CDR1 SGHVS and CDR2 FQNEAQ. The V gene end was trimmed by 0 bases and the J gene end by 3 bases; junction bases not matched to a gene: 3. The CDR3 protein is CASSLAGTGGVGNTIYF. The CDR3, as DNA: TGTGCCAGCAGCTTAGCTGGGACAGGGGGCGTTGGAAACACCATATATTTT.

This clonotype was detected only a few times. The chain has TRBV28 and TRBJ2-2; TRBD1 or TRBD2 may be the D gene (5 bases each). The V end lost 6 bases, the J end lost 0 bases, and 14 bases lay between the germline ends. CDR3 length: 16 amino acids. From germline, CDR1 is MDHEN and CDR2 SYDVKM. Here the CDR3 DNA reads TGTGCCAGCAGCTTGGGGACGTTCGCGAACACCGGGGAGCTGTTTTTT. As protein: CASSLGTFANTGELFF.

This clonotype was detected a few times. The gene calls are TRBV20-1 and TRBJ2-3, with D maybe TRBD2 (7 bases). Trimming pared 1 base from V and 6 bases from J, leaving 14 bases between. The CDR3 loop spans 14 amino acids. Germline V gene lookup returns CDR1 DFQATT and CDR2 SNEGSKA (reference sequence). CDR3 region: CSARGGGDADTQYF. The CDR3 DNA is TGCAGTGCTAGAGGCGGGGGCGACGCGGATACGCAGTATTTT.

V gene TRBV20-1 combines with J gene TRBJ2-4; 11 nucleotides align to TRBD2. This CDR3 contains 14 residues. The V gene's germline CDR1 is DFQATT and CDR2 SNEGSKA (reference sequence). J lost 9 bases, V lost 2 bases, and 6 bases had no gene match. In DNA, the CDR3 is TGCAGTGCTAGAAGTAGCGGGGGGGCCGGCATTCAGTACTTC. Its translation: CSARSSGGAGIQYF.

This clonotype was counted only a few times. This chain uses TRBV4-3 with TRBJ1-1; D ambiguous. CDR1 and CDR2 from the germline V gene are LGHNA and YSLEER. The V and J ends lost 0 bases and 0 bases respectively, with 5 bases between them. The CDR3 totals 14 residues. The CDR3 sequence: CASSQERMNTEAFF. Here the CDR3 DNA reads TGCGCCAGCAGCCAAGAGCGGATGAACACTGAAGCTTTCTTT.

This clonotype showed up many times. The chain combines TRBV12-3 or TRBV12-4 with TRBJ2-5; D ambiguous. The V end lost 3 bases, the J end lost 4 bases, and 9 bases lay between the germline ends. The CDR3 sequence is 13 residues long. CDR3 sequence reads: CASSLPPAETQYF. For the CDR3, the DNA is TGTGCCAGCAGTTTGCCCCCAGCAGAGACCCAGTACTTC.

At least ten counts were recorded for this clonotype. The chain links TRBV7-7 to TRBJ2-1, with D perhaps TRBD2 (6 bases). V was pared by 5 bases and J by 8 bases, with 19 bases between. The CDR3 totals 15 residues. The germline V gene has CDR1 SSHAT and CDR2 FNYEAQ (reference sequence). DNA of the CDR3: TGTGCCAGCAGCCCGGCGGGGATTAATAGCGATGAGCAGTTCTTC. It translates to CASSPAGINSDEQFF.

V gene TRBV4-1 combines with J gene TRBJ2-7; D possibly corresponds to TRBD1 (6 bases). From germline, CDR1 is MGHRA and CDR2 YSYEKL. Trimming stripped 4 bases from V and 5 bases from J, with 9 bases between. The CDR3 sequence is 12 residues long. The DNA for the CDR3 is TGCGCCAGCAGCCTAAGACAGGACGAGCAGTACTTC. Translated: CASSLRQDEQYF.

Worth noting for this clonotype: A read error may produce the germline difference seen at one junction end. The genes are TRBV27 and TRBJ1-1, with D unclear. Per the germline V gene, CDR1 is MNHEY and CDR2 is SMNVEV (reference sequence). This CDR3 is 11 amino acids long. The CDR3 here is CASGLLAEAFF. In DNA, the CDR3 is TGTGCCAGCGGTTTGTTGGCTGAAGCTTTCTTT.

The chain joins TRBV7-9 to TRBJ2-1, with 8 bases that match TRBD2. V was pared by 5 bases and J by 2 bases, with 5 bases of the junction left unmatched. This CDR3 has 15 residues. The V gene's germline CDR1 is SEHNR and CDR2 FQNEAQ (reference sequence). As DNA, the CDR3 is TGTGCCAGCAGCCGGACTAGCAGTGCCTACAATGAGCAGTTCTTC. It encodes CASSRTSSAYNEQFF.

There are a few counts of this clonotype. The chain carries TRBV20-1 and TRBJ2-7; 7 bases line up with TRBD1. The CDR3 has 13 amino acids. The J segment lost 5 bases and the V segment lost 6 bases, leaving 10 bases of the junction unmatched. Looked up from germline, CDR1 is DFQATT and CDR2 is SNEGSKA (reference sequence). The CDR3 loop reads CSAHLGGGDEQYF. The CDR3, as DNA: TGCAGTGCCCACCTAGGGGGCGGCGACGAGCAGTACTTC.

As to this clonotype: A much larger clone lies a single base off, so this may be a read error. The chain recombines TRBV7-8 with TRBJ2-7; 7 positions agree with TRBD1. Germline V gives CDR1 SGHVS, CDR2 FQNEAQ. There are 13 residues in the CDR3. Trimming cost V 2 bases and J 5 bases; bases outside gene matches: 3. The CDR3, as DNA: TGTGCCAGCAGCTTATCACAGGGGAACGAGCAGTACGTC. Amino acid sequence: CASSLSQGNEQYV.

This clonotype was observed many times. The gene calls are TRBV12-3 or TRBV12-4 and TRBJ1-2, with D perhaps TRBD1 (6 bases). Trimming took 6 bases from V and 8 from J, leaving 16 bases between them. The CDR3 is 13 residues long. CDR3 sequence reads: CASSTGTPGGYTF. CDR3 nucleotide sequence: TGTGCCAGCAGCACCGGGACACCCGGCGGCTACACCTTC.

This clonotype is medium-sized (0.01 to 0.1%) in the sample. The V call is TRBV25-1, the J call TRBJ2-5; D is uncertain. V lost 3 bases and J 1 base, leaving 9 bases between the germline ends. CDR3 length: 14 residues. Germline-derived CDR1 and CDR2 are MGHDK and SYGVNS. The CDR3, as DNA: TGTGCCAGCAGTGACCTGGGCCTCCAAGAGACCCAGTACTTC. Translated: CASSDLGLQETQYF.

V and J are TRBV6-2 or TRBV6-3 and TRBJ1-2; D is perhaps TRBD1 (5 bases). V was trimmed by 2 bases and J by 7 bases, leaving 17 bases between them. The CDR3 contains 15 residues. Germline V gives CDR1 MNHEY, CDR2 SVGEGT. DNA for the CDR3: TGTGCCAGCAGTTACCCCTCCCTGGAGGGGTTTGGCTACACCTTC. As protein: CASSYPSLEGFGYTF.

J is TRBJ2-7 and V is TRBV9; 7 bases are shared with TRBD1. J was trimmed by 2 bases and V by 4 bases; bases with no gene match: 9. Germline V gene data show CDR1 as SGDLS and CDR2 as YYNGEE. This CDR3 region has 15 residues. CDR3 in DNA: TGTGCCAGCAGCCCCCATAGACAGGGACCCTACGAGCAGTACTTC. Amino acids: CASSPHRQGPYEQYF.

In this sample, this clonotype turned up a few times. The rearrangement links TRBV5-1 to TRBJ1-1; D call uncertain. Trimming removed 4 bases from V and 3 bases from J, with 10 bases in between. From germline, CDR1 is SGHRS and CDR2 YFSETQ. The CDR3 spans 13 residues. In nucleotides, the CDR3 is TGCGCCAGCAGCCTAGGAGGGCACACTGAAGCTTTCTTT. Amino acids: CASSLGGHTEAFF.

This chain connects TRBV7-2 to TRBJ2-3; tentatively, D is TRBD1 (5 bases). CDR1 is SGHTA and CDR2 is FQGNSA in the germline V gene. The CDR3 totals 13 residues. With 5 bases removed from V and 4 bases from J, the gap between germline ends came to 10 bases. The CDR3 loop reads CASSARDSDTQYF. In DNA, the CDR3 is TGTGCCAGCAGCGCCAGGGATTCAGATACGCAGTATTTT.